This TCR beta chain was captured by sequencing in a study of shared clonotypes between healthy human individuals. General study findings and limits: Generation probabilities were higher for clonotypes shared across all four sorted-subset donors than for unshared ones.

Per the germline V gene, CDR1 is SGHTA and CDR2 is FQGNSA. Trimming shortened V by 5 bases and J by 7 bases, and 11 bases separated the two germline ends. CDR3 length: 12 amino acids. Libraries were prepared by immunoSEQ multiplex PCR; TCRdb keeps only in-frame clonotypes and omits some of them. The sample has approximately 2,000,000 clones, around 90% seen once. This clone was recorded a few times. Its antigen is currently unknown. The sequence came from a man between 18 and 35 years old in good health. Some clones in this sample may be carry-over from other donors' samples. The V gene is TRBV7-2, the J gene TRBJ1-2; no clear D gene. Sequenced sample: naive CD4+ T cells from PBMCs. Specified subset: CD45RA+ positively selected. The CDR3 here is CASSPLYSGYTF. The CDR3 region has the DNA TGTGCCAGCAGCCCATTGTACAGTGGCTACACCTTC.